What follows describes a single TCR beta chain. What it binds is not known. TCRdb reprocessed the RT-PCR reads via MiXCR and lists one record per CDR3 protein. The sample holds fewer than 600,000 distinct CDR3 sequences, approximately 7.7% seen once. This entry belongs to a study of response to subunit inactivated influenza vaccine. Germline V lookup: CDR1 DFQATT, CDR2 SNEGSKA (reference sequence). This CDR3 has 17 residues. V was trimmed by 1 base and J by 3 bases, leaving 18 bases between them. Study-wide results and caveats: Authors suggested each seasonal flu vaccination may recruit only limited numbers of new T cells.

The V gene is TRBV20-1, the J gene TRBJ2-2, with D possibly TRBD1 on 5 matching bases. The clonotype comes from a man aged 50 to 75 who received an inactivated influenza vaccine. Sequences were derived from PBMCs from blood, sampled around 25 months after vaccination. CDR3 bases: TGCAGTGCTAGAGGGCTTCCGGGTCGACAGCACACCGGGGAGCTGTTTTTT. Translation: CSARGLPGRQHTGELFF.